The 25 T cell receptor beta chains reported below all come from one sample, sequenced in a study of blood T cell repertoires in COVID-19. Measured with immunoSEQ multiplex PCR; TCRdb has only the in-frame clones, and not every one. The sample has some 490,000 clones; roughly nine tenths are singletons. Source material: PBMCs or T cells enriched from blood (not recorded which). The receptors come from a woman aged 60-70 years who had recovered from COVID-19.

The chain combines TRBV9 with TRBJ2-1; TRBD1 matches 8 bases. Germline CDR1 SGDLS, CDR2 YYNGEE. After removal of 3 bases from V and 3 bases from J, the junction contained 5 bases not matched to a gene. The CDR3 length is 15 residues. The CDR3: CASSASGTGYNEQFF. Here the CDR3 DNA reads TGTGCCAGCAGCGCCTCCGGGACAGGCTACAATGAGCAGTTCTTC.

The chain carries TRBV20-1 and TRBJ1-1; perhaps TRBD1 as D (5 bases). V was trimmed by 6 bases and J by 7 bases, leaving 9 bases between them. The germline CDR1 and CDR2 sequences are DFQATT and SNEGSKA (reference sequence). CDR3 length: 10 residues. CDR3 in DNA: TGCAGTGCCAAAACAGGTGAAGCTTTCTTT. Translated, it gives CSAKTGEAFF.

The chain uses TRBV2 and TRBJ1-6, with 10 positions matching TRBD1. Germline values: CDR1 SNHLY, CDR2 FYNNEI. The CDR3 is made up of 15 amino acids. J lost 7 bases, V lost 6 bases, and 6 bases had no gene match. The CDR3 DNA follows: TGTGCCAGCAGCGTCGACAGGGGGCGAAATTCACCCCTCCACTTT. As protein: CASSVDRGRNSPLHF.

The CDR3 DNA is TGTGCCAGCAGTTTCCTAGTGGGGCAGGCTGAAGCTTTCTTT. It translates to CASSFLVGQAEAFF. The chain joins TRBV27 to TRBJ1-1; maybe TRBD1 (5 bases). CDR3 length equals 14 residues. V lost 3 bases to trimming and J lost 6 bases, with 14 bases between them. Germline V lookup: CDR1 MNHEY, CDR2 SMNVEV (reference sequence).

The V and J genes are TRBV19 and TRBJ1-2, with TRBD1 identical over 7 bases. The CDR3 extends over 12 amino acids. Germline CDR1 is LNHDA and CDR2 is SQIVND (reference sequence). V trimming: 7 bases; J trimming: 5 bases; junction bases outside the gene matches: 4. CDR3 DNA: TGTGCCAGTACCCAGGGGGATTATGGCTACACCTTC. Amino acids: CASTQGDYGYTF. The full variable domain, completed using reference TRBV19 and TRBJ1-2, is DGGITQSPKYLFRKEGQNVTLSCEQNLNHDAMYWYRQDPGQGLRLIYYSQIVNDFQKGDIAEGYSVSREKKESFPLTVTSAQKNPTAFYLCASTQGDYGYTFGSGTRLTVV.

The chain links TRBV29-1 to TRBJ1-3, with D uncertain. CDR3 size: 17 residues. The germline V and J ends were trimmed by 0 bases and 0 bases, with 15 bases remaining between them. Germline V lookup: CDR1 SQVTM, CDR2 ANQGSEA. CDR3 nucleotide sequence: TGCAGCGTTGAAGATCCTGCAAAAGGCGGCTCTGGAAACACCATATATTTT. It encodes CSVEDPAKGGSGNTIYF. Drawing the rest from reference TRBV29-1 and TRBJ1-3, the complete variable domain is SAVISQKPSRDICQRGTSLTIQCQVDSQVTMMFWYRQQPGQSLTLIATANQGSEATYESGFVIDKFPISRPNLTFSTLTVSNMSPEDSSIYLCSVEDPAKGGSGNTIYFGEGSWLTVV.

The chain recombines TRBV2 with TRBJ1-1; possibly TRBD1 for D (5 bases). V lost 2 bases to trimming and J lost 6 bases, with 10 bases between them. Germline CDR1 and CDR2: SNHLY and FYNNEI. This CDR3 region has 13 residues. CDR3 sequence: CASSETGWSEAFF. CDR3 coding DNA: TGTGCCAGCAGTGAAACAGGTTGGTCTGAAGCTTTCTTT.

This clone was counted once. J is TRBJ2-3 and V is TRBV7-2; 7 bases fit TRBD2. The J segment lost 4 bases and the V segment lost 6 bases, leaving 13 bases of the junction unmatched. CDR3 length: 16 amino acids. Per the germline V gene, CDR1 is SGHTA and CDR2 is FQGNSA. In DNA form, the CDR3 reads TGTGCCAGCAGTTTACAAGCGGGGCCGCCGCCAGATACGCAGTATTTT. It is translated as CASSLQAGPPPDTQYF.

This chain links TRBV19 with TRBJ1-5; 12 bases fit TRBD1. The V segment lost 11 bases and the J segment 9 bases; nucleotides outside the gene matches: 11. The CDR3 covers 14 residues. The germline gives CDR1 LNHDA, CDR2 SQIVND (reference sequence). The CDR3 DNA sequence: TGTGCCCCCGGAGGGGACAGGGGGCGAAGGCCCCAGCATTTT. Amino acid sequence: CAPGGDRGRRPQHF.

The chain is built from TRBV2 and TRBJ1-4; D not resolved. The germline V and J ends were trimmed by 1 base and 4 bases, with 7 bases remaining between them. Germline values: CDR1 SNHLY, CDR2 FYNNEI. This CDR3 spans 14 amino acids. DNA for the CDR3: TGTGCCAGCAGTGAAGACAGACATAATGAAAAACTGTTTTTT. Translating it yields CASSEDRHNEKLFF. Full variable domain (outside the CDR3, taken from reference TRBV2 and TRBJ1-4): EPEVTQTPSHQVTQMGQEVILRCVPISNHLYFYWYRQILGQKVEFLVSFYNNEISEKSEIFDDQFSVERPDGSNFTLKIRSTKLEDSAMYFCASSEDRHNEKLFFGSGTQLSVL.

The V and J genes are TRBV13 and TRBJ1-3; 8 nucleotides match TRBD1. Trimming removed 6 bases from V and 0 bases from J; junction bases left unmatched: 7. The germline V gene has CDR1 PRHDT and CDR2 FYEKMQ (reference sequence). The CDR3 runs to 16 residues. The CDR3 DNA sequence: TGTGCCAGCAGGGAAGGACAGGGACACTCTGGAAACACCATATATTTT. Its translation: CASREGQGHSGNTIYF. The variable domain in full, completed from reference TRBV13 and TRBJ1-3, reads AAGVIQSPRHLIKEKRETATLKCYPIPRHDTVYWYQQGPGQDPQFLISFYEKMQSDKGSIPDRFSAQQFSDYHSELNMSSLELGDSALYFCASREGQGHSGNTIYFGEGSWLTVV.

The chain couples TRBV18 to TRBJ2-1, with TRBD2 matching over 8 bases. The CDR3 loop spans 15 amino acids. Germline CDR1 and CDR2: KGHSH and LQKENI. J was trimmed by 7 bases and V by 1 base; bases with no gene match: 6. This CDR3 is CASSPLAGGRNEQFF. Here the CDR3 DNA reads TGTGCCAGCTCACCACTGGCGGGGGGCCGGAATGAGCAGTTCTTC.

This chain links TRBV27 with TRBJ1-1; D call uncertain. The V end was cut by 5 bases, the J end by 8 bases, with 15 bases between. The germline V gene encodes CDR1 MNHEY and CDR2 SMNVEV (reference sequence). The CDR3 has 13 residues. CDR3 sequence reads: CASSLRTFGEAFF. CDR3 in DNA: TGTGCCAGCAGTCTTCGGACTTTTGGGGAAGCTTTCTTT.

The chain is built from TRBV7-8 and TRBJ2-3; 7 bases are shared with TRBD1. V trimming: 5 bases; J trimming: 6 bases; junction bases outside the gene matches: 8. The CDR3 sequence is 14 residues long. CDR1 is SGHVS and CDR2 is FQNEAQ in the germline V gene. CDR3 residues: CASSPEDRSDTQYF. For the CDR3, the DNA is TGTGCCAGCAGCCCCGAGGACAGGAGCGATACGCAGTATTTT.

V and J are TRBV24-1 and TRBJ2-1; 7 bases are a match to TRBD2. Germline lookup yields CDR1 KGHDR and CDR2 SFDVKD. CDR3 length: 15 amino acids. Trimming took 4 bases from V and 7 from J; bases not matched to a gene: 9. The DNA of the CDR3 is TGTGCCACCAGTGACCCGCGGGGAGGGTGGAATGAGCAGTTCTTC. It codes for CATSDPRGGWNEQFF.

This clone has a single count. The genes are TRBV11-2 and TRBJ2-3; 9 nucleotides line up with TRBD1. The length of the CDR3 is 16 residues. Per germline, CDR1 SGHAT and CDR2 FQNNGV. V lost 3 bases to trimming and J lost 2 bases; unmatched junction nucleotides: 6. For the CDR3, the DNA is TGTGCCAGCAGCTTCAAACAGGGGGCCTACACAGATACGCAGTATTTT. Translated, it gives CASSFKQGAYTDTQYF.

This chain joins TRBV10-3 and TRBJ2-2, with 11 bases fitting TRBD1. Losses at the gene ends were 6 bases for V and 7 bases for J; bases not matched to a gene: 7. The length of the CDR3 is 15 residues. Germline CDR1 reads ENHRY; CDR2 reads SYGVKD. The CDR3 DNA reads TGTGCCATCAGAGAGGGACAGGGGGTTGGCGGGGAGCTGTTTTTT. This encodes CAIREGQGVGGELFF.

The chain carries TRBV4-2 and TRBJ2-5, with 9 bases lining up with TRBD2. With 0 bases clipped from V and 5 bases from J, the junction kept 10 bases outside the gene matches. The CDR3 runs 17 residues. Germline CDR1 is LGHNA and CDR2 is YNFKEQ. CDR3 residues: CASSQDGAGGHVETQYF. DNA for the CDR3: TGTGCCAGCAGCCAAGATGGGGCGGGGGGGCATGTGGAGACCCAGTACTTC.

V usage is TRBV3-1 (or the pseudogene TRBV3-2) and J usage is TRBJ1-1, with 8 bases fitting TRBD1. The trim removed 2 bases at V and 1 base at J, leaving 6 bases unmatched. Germline values: CDR1 LGHDT, CDR2 YNNKEL (reference sequence). The CDR3 has 16 residues. CDR3 sequence: CASSQTRGQGNTEAFF. In DNA form, the CDR3 reads TGTGCCAGCAGCCAAACCCGCGGACAGGGGAACACTGAAGCTTTCTTT.

The chain employs TRBV3-1 (or the pseudogene TRBV3-2) and TRBJ2-2; 8 bases line up with TRBD1. V gave up 4 bases and J gave up 5 bases; unmatched junction bases: 3. This CDR3 comprises 14 residues. Germline V lookup: CDR1 LGHDT, CDR2 YNNKEL (reference sequence). The CDR3 DNA reads as TGTGCCAGCAGCCGCTACAGGGGGACCGGGGAGCTGTTTTTT. This codes for CASSRYRGTGELFF.

V gene TRBV28 combines with J gene TRBJ2-1; 7 bases are shared with TRBD1. The V segment lost 4 bases and the J segment 9 bases; nucleotides outside the gene matches: 12. Per germline, CDR1 MDHEN and CDR2 SYDVKM. This CDR3 spans 15 amino acids. The CDR3 protein is CASSSVDRLHPEQFF. The CDR3, as DNA: TGTGCCAGCAGTTCTGTGGACAGGTTACATCCTGAGCAGTTCTTC. Based on the CDR3 plus reference TRBV28 and TRBJ2-1, the full variable domain is DVKVTQSSRYLVKRTGEKVFLECVQDMDHENMFWYRQDPGLGLRLIYFSYDVKMKEKGDIPEGYSVSREKKERFSLILESASTNQTSMYLCASSSVDRLHPEQFFGPGTRLTVL.

The chain combines TRBV11-2 with TRBJ1-4; D is possibly TRBD1 (6 bases). This CDR3 has 19 residues. Germline assignment: CDR1 SGHAT and CDR2 FQNNGV. Trimming took 0 bases from V and 0 from J, leaving 17 bases between them. Here the CDR3 DNA reads TGTGCCAGCAGCTTAGATCAGGGAGGGGGTCTTGCAACTAATGAAAAACTGTTTTTT. This gives the protein CASSLDQGGGLATNEKLFF.

V usage is TRBV19 and J usage is TRBJ1-5, with 8 nucleotides matching TRBD1. Per the germline V gene, CDR1 is LNHDA and CDR2 is SQIVND (reference sequence). CDR3 length: 16 amino acids. The J segment lost 5 bases and the V segment lost 3 bases, leaving 9 bases of the junction unmatched. The CDR3 nucleotides are TGTGCCAGTAGTATCCTACAGGGGGTTGGCGATCAGCCCCAGCATTTT. This translates into CASSILQGVGDQPQHF.

This chain uses TRBV3-1 (or the pseudogene TRBV3-2) with TRBJ2-2, with D possibly TRBD1 on 6 matching bases. With 1 base removed from V and 4 bases from J, the gap between germline ends came to 13 bases. Germline loops: CDR1 LGHDT, CDR2 YNNKEL (reference sequence). This CDR3 contains 16 residues. The CDR3 sequence is CASSQAGTTRTGELFF. CDR3 nucleotide sequence: TGTGCCAGCAGCCAAGCGGGGACAACTCGCACCGGGGAGCTGTTTTTT.

The chain has TRBV27 and TRBJ2-1, with TRBD1 as a possible D gene (6 bases). Per germline, CDR1 MNHEY and CDR2 SMNVEV (reference sequence). V dropped 0 bases and J dropped 6 bases, with 12 bases sitting between them. This CDR3 comprises 15 residues. CDR3 amino acids: CASSLSGTRINEQFF. The DNA of the CDR3 is TGTGCCAGCAGTTTATCCGGGACACGGATCAATGAGCAGTTCTTC.